These 27 T cell receptor beta chains were all obtained from the same sample, sequenced in a study of T cell changes during pregnancy in multiple sclerosis. Sequencing was performed with immunoSEQ multiplex PCR; in TCRdb, only in-frame clones are kept and a portion is missing. The sample contains around 30,000 clones, 85% to 90% of which appear only once. The source was CD8+ T cells from peripheral blood mononuclear cells, collected after pregnancy. Source of these receptors: a female donor with multiple sclerosis, enrolled in a pregnancy study.

This clone has just one count. The chain uses TRBV9 and TRBJ1-6; D is unresolved. Trimming took 0 bases from V and 18 from J, leaving 16 bases between them. Looked up from germline, CDR1 is SGDLS and CDR2 is YYNGEE. This CDR3 contains 13 residues. This CDR3 reads CASSVGSRARPHF. The CDR3 nucleotides are TGTGCCAGCAGCGTAGGGTCCCGCGCGAGGCCCCACTTT.

The chain carries TRBV6-4 and TRBJ2-3; TRBD2 matches at 14 bases. V trimming: 0 bases; J trimming: 1 base; junction bases outside the gene matches: 0. The CDR3 contains 17 residues. CDR1 and CDR2 from the germline V gene are MRHNA and SNTAGT. The CDR3, as DNA: TGTGCCAGCAGTGACTCGACTAGCGGGGGGGGCACAGATACGCAGTATTTT. It is translated as CASSDSTSGGGTDTQYF.

Turning to this clone: One junction end disagrees with the germline gene, perhaps due to a read error. The chain recombines TRBV9 with TRBJ1-2; 9 bases are shared with TRBD1. CDR1 and CDR2 (germline): SGDLS, YYNGEE. The CDR3 runs to 16 residues. The CDR3 DNA is TGTGCCAGCAGCGTAGGCGGGACAGGGTCATACTACGGCTACACCTTC. Its protein is CASSVGGTGSYYGYTF.

The chain couples TRBV2 to TRBJ2-7, with no clear D. The ends were cut back, 9 bases at V and 7 bases at J, with 13 bases in the middle. This CDR3 has 11 residues. Germline V lookup: CDR1 SNHLY, CDR2 FYNNEI. Here the CDR3 DNA reads TGTGCCAGAGGCCCCATCAGGGAGCAGTACTTC. It is translated as CARGPIREQYF.

The gene calls are TRBV7-8 and TRBJ1-3, with 7 nucleotides matching TRBD1. V gave up 4 bases and J gave up 4 bases; unmatched junction bases: 10. In germline, CDR1 is SGHVS, CDR2 FQNEAQ. CDR3 length: 16 amino acids. DNA for the CDR3: TGTGCCAGCAGCTACATCCAGGGGGTTCGGGGAAACACCATATATTTT. It encodes CASSYIQGVRGNTIYF.

This clone was recorded once. This rearrangement joins TRBV28 to TRBJ2-7; D call uncertain. V gave up 3 bases and J gave up 7 bases, with 7 bases separating them. Germline assignment: CDR1 MDHEN and CDR2 SYDVKM. This CDR3 comprises 11 residues. The CDR3 DNA is TGTGCCAGCAGTTTCCTAATAGAGCAGTACTTC. Translating it yields CASSFLIEQYF.

The chain's CDR3 is CASREMAEAFF. The DNA of the CDR3 is TGTGCCAGCAGAGAGATGGCTGAAGCTTTCTTT. The chain combines TRBV7-9 with TRBJ1-1; D is undetermined. Trimming removed 6 bases from V and 6 bases from J, with 8 bases in between. The length of the CDR3 is 11 residues. Germline assignment: CDR1 SEHNR and CDR2 FQNEAQ (reference sequence).

This clone was seen only once. The rearrangement links TRBV2 to TRBJ1-1, with 9 bases fitting TRBD1. The V gene's germline CDR1 is SNHLY and CDR2 FYNNEI. This CDR3 contains 13 residues. Unmatched junction bases numbered 7, after V lost 8 bases and J lost 6 bases. Here the CDR3 reads CASDMDRGPEAFF. CDR3 DNA: TGTGCCAGCGATATGGACAGGGGACCTGAAGCTTTCTTT.

V gene TRBV4-3 combines with J gene TRBJ2-5; the match to TRBD1 covers 7 bases. The CDR3 contains 18 residues. CDR1 and CDR2 from the germline V gene are LGHNA and YSLEER. After removal of 0 bases from V and 4 bases from J, the junction contained 14 bases not matched to a gene. CDR3 coding DNA: TGCGCCAGCAGCCAAGAATCGGGGCTAGGGGGCTCTAGAGAGACCCAGTACTTC. Translated, it gives CASSQESGLGGSRETQYF.

The chain couples TRBV10-3 to TRBJ2-2; 7 bases fit TRBD1. The CDR3 spans 14 residues. The V gene end was trimmed by 6 bases and the J gene end by 9 bases; junction bases not matched to a gene: 10. Germline V gene sequence: CDR1 ENHRY, CDR2 SYGVKD. CDR3 DNA sequence: TGTGCCATCAGCCGGACAGGATCACGCCGGGAGCTGTTTTTT. This gives the protein CAISRTGSRRELFF.

V usage is TRBV19 and J usage is TRBJ1-1, with 7 bases identical to TRBD1. CDR3 length: 14 residues. The V gene end was trimmed by 5 bases and the J gene end by 7 bases; junction bases not matched to a gene: 10. Looked up from germline, CDR1 is LNHDA and CDR2 is SQIVND (reference sequence). The CDR3: CASSSETGFVEAFF. The CDR3 DNA reads as TGTGCCAGTAGTTCCGAGACAGGGTTCGTTGAAGCTTTCTTT.

This chain uses TRBV19 with TRBJ2-5; D may be TRBD1 (7 bases). The germline V gene encodes CDR1 LNHDA and CDR2 SQIVND (reference sequence). V lost 1 base and J 5 bases, leaving 14 bases between the germline ends. This CDR3 spans 15 amino acids. The CDR3 nucleotides are TGTGCCAGTAGTATAGGGAGGGGGCCTCGGGAGACCCAGTACTTC. This encodes CASSIGRGPRETQYF.

This clone came up once. This chain connects TRBV7-9 to TRBJ2-2; 9 nucleotides line up with TRBD2. Germline CDR1 SEHNR, CDR2 FQNEAQ (reference sequence). This CDR3 region has 15 residues. The V gene end was trimmed by 1 base and the J gene end by 6 bases; junction bases not matched to a gene: 3. The CDR3, as DNA: TGTGCCAGCAGCTTAGGCGGGAGGGCCGCCGGGGAGCTGTTTTTT. Its protein product is CASSLGGRAAGELFF.

This clone came up a few times. The chain links TRBV4-3 to TRBJ1-1; D ambiguous. Germline loops: CDR1 LGHNA, CDR2 YSLEER. Trimming removed 4 bases at V and 3 bases at J, with 12 bases between. The CDR3 totals 14 residues. CDR3 in DNA: TGCGCCAGCAGCCTGACACGTTGGGACACTGAAGCTTTCTTT. Amino acids: CASSLTRWDTEAFF.

J is TRBJ2-2 and V is TRBV5-6, with 11 bases aligning to TRBD1. The CDR3 contains 15 residues. V was pared by 5 bases and J by 6 bases, with 6 bases of the junction left unmatched. CDR1 SGHDT and CDR2 YYEEEE come from the germline V gene. Here the CDR3 reads CASSWGTGGAGELFF. The CDR3 coding sequence is TGTGCCAGCAGTTGGGGGACAGGGGGAGCCGGGGAGCTGTTTTTT.

The gene calls are TRBV7-8 and TRBJ1-2; TRBD1 might be the D (5 bases). Germline-derived CDR1 and CDR2 are SGHVS and FQNEAQ. V lost 1 base to trimming and J lost 6 bases, with 6 bases between them. The CDR3 is 12 residues long. Here the CDR3 reads CASSLGGDGYTF. CDR3 DNA: TGTGCCAGCAGCTTAGGGGGGGATGGCTACACCTTC.

The sample holds a few counts of this clone. This chain joins TRBV9 and TRBJ2-7; no definite D call. CDR1 and CDR2 (germline): SGDLS, YYNGEE. V dropped 4 bases and J dropped 0 bases, with 11 bases sitting between them. The CDR3 totals 14 residues. CDR3 nucleotide sequence: TGTGCCAGCAGCCCGGCGGATAACTCCTACGAGCAGTACTTC. It encodes CASSPADNSYEQYF.

This clone occurred a few times. This chain joins TRBV9 and TRBJ1-1; D unresolved. This CDR3 spans 14 amino acids. Trimming cost V 0 bases and J 1 base, with 7 bases left between them. Germline CDR1 is SGDLS and CDR2 is YYNGEE. CDR3 loop: CASSVAGPNTEAFF. The CDR3 nucleotides read TGTGCCAGCAGCGTAGCTGGCCCGAACACTGAAGCTTTCTTT.

This sequence joins TRBV28 and TRBJ2-1; TRBD2 matches at 10 bases. V lost 9 bases and J lost 5; bases outside the gene matches: 13. This CDR3 has 16 amino acids. Germline assignment: CDR1 MDHEN and CDR2 SYDVKM. The CDR3 DNA follows: TGTGCCAGTTCAGGCCCAGCGGGGGGGCGGGACAATGAGCAGTTCTTC. Translating gives CASSGPAGGRDNEQFF.

V is TRBV6-5 and J is TRBJ2-1, with 12 bases fitting TRBD2. V was pared by 2 bases and J by 4 bases, with 0 bases of the junction left unmatched. In germline, CDR1 is MNHEY, CDR2 SVGAGI. The CDR3 spans 15 residues. DNA for the CDR3: TGTGCCAGCAGTTACGGACTAGCGGGGTACAATGAGCAGTTCTTC. Translating gives CASSYGLAGYNEQFF.

This clone was counted once. The gene calls are TRBV5-5 and TRBJ2-7; D is undetermined. Deletions cut 2 bases from V and 2 bases from J, with 8 bases between. Germline-derived CDR1 and CDR2 are SGHKS and YYEKEE (reference sequence). The CDR3 sequence is 13 residues long. CDR3 sequence reads: CASSFGDPYEQYF. CDR3 sequence (DNA): TGTGCCAGCAGCTTTGGAGACCCCTACGAGCAGTACTTC.

This chain uses TRBV6-1 with TRBJ2-6; D might be TRBD1 (6 bases). Germline CDR1 MNHNS, CDR2 SASEGT. Trimming shortened V by 6 bases and J by 1 base, and 10 bases separated the two germline ends. The CDR3 extends over 15 amino acids. The CDR3 DNA sequence: TGTGCCAGCAGGGAACAGGGTTCTGGGGCCAACGTCCTGACTTTC. This codes for CASREQGSGANVLTF.

The V gene is TRBV2, the J gene TRBJ1-4; D gene ambiguous. CDR3 length equals 16 residues. The V gene lost 3 bases and the J gene lost 0 bases, with 11 bases spanning the gap. Germline V gene lookup returns CDR1 SNHLY and CDR2 FYNNEI. The CDR3 is CASSEWQAATNEKLFF. CDR3 nucleotides: TGTGCCAGCAGTGAGTGGCAGGCTGCAACTAATGAAAAACTGTTTTTT.

V and J are TRBV29-1 and TRBJ1-1, with 7 bases matching TRBD1. CDR3 size: 14 residues. CDR1 and CDR2 from the germline V gene are SQVTM and ANQGSEA. The ends lost 6 bases at V and 3 bases at J; junction bases unmatched: 10. CDR3 loop: CSVGPTGEDTEAFF. The CDR3 nucleotides are TGCAGCGTGGGACCTACAGGGGAGGACACTGAAGCTTTCTTT.

This CDR3 is CAWSLGLGQPQHF. CDR3 DNA sequence: TGTGCCTGGAGCCTGGGGCTAGGGCAGCCCCAGCATTTT. The chain recombines TRBV30 with TRBJ1-5, with TRBD1 as a possible D gene (5 bases). This CDR3 has 13 amino acids. The V gene lost 3 bases and the J gene lost 7 bases, with 13 bases spanning the gap. CDR1 is GTSNPN and CDR2 is SVGIG in the germline V gene (reference sequence). The entire variable domain, with the rest obtained from reference TRBV30 and TRBJ1-5, is as follows: SQTIHQWPATLVQPVGSPLSLECTVEGTSNPNLYWYRQAAGRGLQLLFYSVGIGQISSEVPQNLSASRPQDRQFILSSKKLLLSDSGFYLCAWSLGLGQPQHFGDGTRLSIL.

The chain recombines TRBV7-2 with TRBJ2-7, with a weak D call TRBD1 (6 bases). The CDR3 length is 14 residues. Germline-derived CDR1 and CDR2 are SGHTA and FQGNSA. V was pared by 5 bases and J by 0 bases, with 11 bases between. CDR3 DNA sequence: TGTGCCAGCAGCATCGACAGGAACTCCTACGAGCAGTACTTC. Translation: CASSIDRNSYEQYF.

The chain combines TRBV21-1 with TRBJ2-7; no check of the table's D call, TRBD2, against the DNA was made. TRBV21-1 is a listed pseudogene. This CDR3 is built from 13 residues. CDR3 coding DNA: TGTGCCAGCAGCAAAGTTGCGGTAGTATTTGAGTACTTC. Its protein product is CASSKVAVVFEYF.